A selection of T cell receptor beta chains follows, all from one sample in a study of blood T cell repertoires in COVID-19. The repertoire was sequenced with immunoSEQ multiplex PCR; TCRdb's copy has only in-frame clones and lacks some. The sample includes about 50,000 clones, approximately 91% of them seen just once. The sequencing sample was made of peripheral blood. These receptors were obtained from a human donor in a cohort sampled during active COVID-19. CDR3s leave out the opening cysteine and the closing phenylalanine or tryptophan. A D gene is named only where the DNA matches it firmly.

V: TRBV27
J: TRBJ2-3
length: 14
D: TRBD2
CDR3: ASSFVGLAATDTQY

V: TRBV2
J: TRBJ1-2
length: 13
D: -
CDR3: ASSERTAPDYGYT

V: TRBV5-4
J: TRBJ1-2
length: 11
D: TRBD1
CDR3: ASSPTGAGGYT

V: TRBV18
J: TRBJ2-7
length: 11
D: TRBD2
CDR3: ASSPGEGNEQY

V: TRBV7-9
J: TRBJ1-2
length: 12
D: TRBD1
CDR3: ASSLSGQYYGYT

V: TRBV5-1
J: TRBJ2-7
length: 9
D: TRBD1
CDR3: ASKQGDEQY

V: TRBV11-2
J: TRBJ2-7
length: 16
D: -
CDR3: ASSLDSDVPGGFYEQY

V: TRBV28
J: TRBJ2-3
length: 13
D: TRBD2
CDR3: ASRPSGGRTDTQY

V: TRBV6-2/TRBV6-3
J: TRBJ2-4
length: 14
D: TRBD2
CDR3: ASSYRTSGRGDIQY

V: TRBV24-1
J: TRBJ1-1
length: 11
D: -
CDR3: ATSGGMNTEAF

V: TRBV11-2
J: TRBJ2-7
length: 12
D: TRBD1
CDR3: ASSQDRKSYEQY

V: TRBV5-3
J: TRBJ2-3
length: 14
D: TRBD1
CDR3: ARSLPGQGIADTQY

V: TRBV6-6
J: TRBJ1-2
length: 16
D: TRBD1
CDR3: ASSPKPPGDRGSYGYT

V: TRBV2
J: TRBJ1-2
length: 10
D: -
CDR3: ASRLPGYGYT

V: TRBV5-1
J: TRBJ2-1
length: 11
D: -
CDR3: ASSTTLDNEQF

V: TRBV6-5
J: TRBJ1-6
length: 14
D: -
CDR3: ASSYAESSYNSPLH

V: TRBV19
J: TRBJ1-1
length: 12
D: -
CDR3: ASSIRGLDTEAF

V: TRBV11-3
J: TRBJ2-3
length: 14
D: -
CDR3: ASTLGGAGSTDTQY

V: TRBV27
J: TRBJ1-6
length: 13
D: TRBD1
CDR3: ASRPGGAGNSPLH

V: TRBV28
J: TRBJ1-2
length: 13
D: -
CDR3: ASSFPTGPSGGYT

V: TRBV12-3/TRBV12-4
J: TRBJ2-5
length: 11
D: -
CDR3: ASSSAAEETQY

V: TRBV4-1
J: TRBJ1-1
length: 14
D: -
CDR3: ASSHVEGPLNTEAF

V: TRBV7-2
J: TRBJ2-5
length: 13
D: TRBD1
CDR3: ASSAARGTGWGQY

V: TRBV5-1
J: TRBJ1-2
length: 12
D: -
CDR3: ASSSALANYGYT

V: TRBV5-6
J: TRBJ2-2
length: 14
D: TRBD1
CDR3: ASSLYRGTNTGELF

V: TRBV6-1
J: TRBJ2-5
length: 14
D: TRBD1
CDR3: ASSGGNRGWIETQY

V: TRBV19
J: TRBJ2-3
length: 12
D: TRBD1
CDR3: ASRGQGKADTQY

V: TRBV6-6
J: TRBJ1-5
length: 17
D: TRBD1
CDR3: ASSPSRQGRRYSNQPQH

V: TRBV5-1
J: TRBJ2-5
length: 11
D: TRBD2
CDR3: ASSLGGGETQY

V: TRBV27
J: TRBJ1-1
length: 15
D: TRBD1
CDR3: ASSLSRDRRTNTEAF

V: TRBV21-1
J: TRBJ2-3
length: 18
D: -
CDR3: ASSKHQTAGPYRSTDTQY

V: TRBV3-1/TRBV3-2
J: TRBJ2-5
length: 15
D: TRBD2
CDR3: ASSHRGTSGGQETQY

V: TRBV30
J: TRBJ2-7
length: 13
D: TRBD1
CDR3: AWSVGTGNSYEQY

V: TRBV14
J: TRBJ1-2
length: 11
D: -
CDR3: ASSLSPAGVYT

V: TRBV13
J: TRBJ2-5
length: 13
D: -
CDR3: ASSWTGTLKETQY

V: TRBV3-1/TRBV3-2
J: TRBJ2-1
length: 11
D: TRBD2
CDR3: ASSQSVSGVLF

V: TRBV18
J: TRBJ1-5
length: 14
D: -
CDR3: ASSPRKGGANQPQH

V: TRBV5-1
J: TRBJ2-7
length: 11
D: -
CDR3: ASSYSTGREQY

V: TRBV14
J: TRBJ1-1
length: 11
D: -
CDR3: ASSQDRVPPAF

V: TRBV3-1/TRBV3-2
J: TRBJ2-1
length: 13
D: TRBD2
CDR3: ASSPRTSQGNEQF

V: TRBV30
J: TRBJ2-3
length: 14
D: TRBD1
CDR3: AWSSFRDRGSDTQY

V: TRBV7-3
J: TRBJ2-5
length: 14
D: TRBD2
CDR3: ASSLTPSGTQETQY

V: TRBV27
J: TRBJ1-6
length: 12
D: -
CDR3: ASSLGTMASPLH

V: TRBV28
J: TRBJ1-4
length: 14
D: TRBD1
CDR3: ASSLPGTGRSEKLF

V: TRBV18
J: TRBJ1-1
length: 13
D: -
CDR3: ASSPIPGLNTEAF

V: TRBV5-1
J: TRBJ2-1
length: 13
D: -
CDR3: ASSPDWGVSNEQF

V: TRBV20-1
J: TRBJ2-1
length: 11
D: TRBD2
CDR3: SASSGGGNEQF

V: TRBV9
J: TRBJ2-1
length: 13
D: TRBD2
CDR3: ASSPDGGAFNEQF

V: TRBV27
J: TRBJ1-6
length: 11
D: TRBD1
CDR3: ASNFWAGQGLL

V: TRBV7-3
J: TRBJ1-1
length: 11
D: TRBD1
CDR3: ASSWTGNTEAF

V: TRBV5-5
J: TRBJ1-2
length: 13
D: TRBD1
CDR3: ASSLLRDRGYGYT

V: TRBV28
J: TRBJ1-1
length: 13
D: -
CDR3: ASSRAGAVNTEAF

V: TRBV6-2/TRBV6-3
J: TRBJ2-3
length: 11
D: -
CDR3: ASSSVGTDTQY